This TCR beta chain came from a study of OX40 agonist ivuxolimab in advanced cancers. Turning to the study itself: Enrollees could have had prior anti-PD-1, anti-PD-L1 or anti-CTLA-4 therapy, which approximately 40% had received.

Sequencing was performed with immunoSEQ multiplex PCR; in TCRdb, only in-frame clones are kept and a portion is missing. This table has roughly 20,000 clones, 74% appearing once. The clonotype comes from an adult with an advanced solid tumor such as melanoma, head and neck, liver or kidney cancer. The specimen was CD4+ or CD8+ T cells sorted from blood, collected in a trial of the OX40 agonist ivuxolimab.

CDR3 DNA: TGTGCCAGCAGTCTTGGACTCAACTCCTACGAGCAGTACTTC. Amino acid sequence: CASSLGLNSYEQYF. V usage is TRBV28 and J usage is TRBJ2-7; D perhaps matches TRBD2 (5 bases). The CDR3 runs 14 residues. V lost 5 bases to trimming and J lost 0 bases, with 11 bases between them. The germline CDR1 and CDR2 sequences are MDHEN and SYDVKM.